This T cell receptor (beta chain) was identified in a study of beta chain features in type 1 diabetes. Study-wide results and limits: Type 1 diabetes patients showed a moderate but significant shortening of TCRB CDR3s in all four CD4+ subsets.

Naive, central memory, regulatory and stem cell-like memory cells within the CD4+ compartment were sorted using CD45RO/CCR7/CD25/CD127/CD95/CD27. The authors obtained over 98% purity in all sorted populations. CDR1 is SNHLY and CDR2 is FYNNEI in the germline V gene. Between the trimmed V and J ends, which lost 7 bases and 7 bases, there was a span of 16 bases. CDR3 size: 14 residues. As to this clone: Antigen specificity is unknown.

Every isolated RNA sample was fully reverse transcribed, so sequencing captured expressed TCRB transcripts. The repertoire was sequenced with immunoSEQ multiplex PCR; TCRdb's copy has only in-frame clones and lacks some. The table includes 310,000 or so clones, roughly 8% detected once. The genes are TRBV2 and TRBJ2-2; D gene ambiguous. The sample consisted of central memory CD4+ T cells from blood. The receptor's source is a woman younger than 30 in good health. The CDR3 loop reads CASTIRAESGELFF. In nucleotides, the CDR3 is TGTGCCAGCACTATACGGGCTGAAAGCGGGGAGCTGTTTTTT.